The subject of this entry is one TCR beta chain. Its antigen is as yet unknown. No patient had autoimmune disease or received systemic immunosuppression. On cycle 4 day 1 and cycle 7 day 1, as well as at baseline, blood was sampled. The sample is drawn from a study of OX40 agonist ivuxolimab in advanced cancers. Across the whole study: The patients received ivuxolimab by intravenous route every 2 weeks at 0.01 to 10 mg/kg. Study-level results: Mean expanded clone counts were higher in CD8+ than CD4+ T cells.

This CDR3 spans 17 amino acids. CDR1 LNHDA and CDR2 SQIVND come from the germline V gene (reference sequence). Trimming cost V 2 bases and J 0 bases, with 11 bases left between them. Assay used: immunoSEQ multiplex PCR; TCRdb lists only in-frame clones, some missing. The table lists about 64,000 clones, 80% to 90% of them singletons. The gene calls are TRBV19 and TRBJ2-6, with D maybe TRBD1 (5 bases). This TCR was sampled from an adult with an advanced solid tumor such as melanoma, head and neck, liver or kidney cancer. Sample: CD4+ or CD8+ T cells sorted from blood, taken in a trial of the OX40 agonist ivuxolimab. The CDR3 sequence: CASSIQGESSGANVLTF. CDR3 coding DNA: TGTGCCAGTAGTATACAGGGCGAAAGCTCTGGGGCCAACGTCCTGACTTTC.